Below, 20 T cell receptor beta chains from the same sample are listed, as sequenced in a study of blood T cell repertoires in COVID-19. Profiling relied on immunoSEQ multiplex PCR, and the TCRdb table lists in-frame clones only, not all of them. The sample lists around 180,000 clones; approximately 92% were seen once. The material sequenced was PBMCs or T cells enriched from blood (not recorded which). Receptors were obtained from a woman aged 40-49 years with acute COVID-19.

The V and J genes are TRBV5-1 and TRBJ1-5; possible D gene TRBD1, 6 bases. Germline values: CDR1 SGHRS, CDR2 YFSETQ. Trimming left V 4 bases short and J 5 bases short, with 16 bases between. The CDR3 loop spans 15 amino acids. CDR3 in amino acids: CASSPSGTTHQPQHF. Written as DNA, the CDR3 is TGCGCCAGCAGCCCGTCGGGGACAACCCATCAGCCCCAGCATTTT. The whole variable domain, remainder taken from reference TRBV5-1 and TRBJ1-5, is KAGVTQTPRYLIKTRGQQVTLSCSPISGHRSVSWYQQTPGQGLQFLFEYFSETQRNKGNFPGRFSGRQFSNSRSEMNVSTLELGDSALYLCASSPSGTTHQPQHFGDGTRLSIL.

This clone has only one observation. The V and J genes are TRBV7-9 and TRBJ2-5; the D is unclear. CDR3 length: 15 amino acids. Germline values: CDR1 SEHNR, CDR2 FQNEAQ (reference sequence). The ends were cut back, 5 bases at V and 2 bases at J, with 15 bases in the middle. The CDR3, as DNA: TGTGCCAGCAGCACGAGAGTCGATCCTCAAGAGACCCAGTACTTC. As protein: CASSTRVDPQETQYF. The complete variable domain, with remaining parts taken from reference TRBV7-9 and TRBJ2-5, reads DTGVSQNPRHKITKRGQNVTFRCDPISEHNRLYWYRQTLGQGPEFLTYFQNEAQLEKSRLLSDRFSAERPKGSFSTLEIQRTEQGDSAMYLCASSTRVDPQETQYFGPGTRLLVL.

This clone was seen a single time. The gene calls are TRBV12-3 or TRBV12-4 and TRBJ2-7, with D perhaps matching TRBD1 (5 bases). Trimming shortened V by 3 bases and J by 5 bases, and 11 bases separated the two germline ends. CDR3 length: 13 amino acids. The CDR3 loop is CASSFQGNDEQYF. CDR3 nucleotide sequence: TGTGCCAGCAGTTTCCAGGGAAACGACGAGCAGTACTTC.

This chain connects TRBV15 to TRBJ2-7; D is perhaps TRBD1 (5 bases). V was clipped by 0 bases and J by 6 bases, with 15 bases between them. Germline V gene sequence: CDR1 LNHNV, CDR2 YYDKDF (reference sequence). CDR3 length equals 15 residues. The DNA of the CDR3 is TGTGCCACCAGCAGAGATCATGGGGCCGTGGGCGAGCAGTACTTC. Its protein product is CATSRDHGAVGEQYF.

This clone has a single count. This chain links TRBV19 with TRBJ1-5; 11 nucleotides agree with TRBD1. This CDR3 comprises 14 residues. The trim removed 11 bases at V and 6 bases at J, leaving 9 bases unmatched. Germline CDR1 reads LNHDA; CDR2 reads SQIVND (reference sequence). The CDR3 sequence: CASRRDRGIQPQHF. In nucleotides, the CDR3 is TGTGCCTCAAGGCGGGACAGGGGGATTCAGCCCCAGCATTTT.

The genes are TRBV30 and TRBJ1-4; 8 bases are a match to TRBD1. CDR3 length equals 15 residues. J was trimmed by 5 bases and V by 1 base; bases with no gene match: 6. CDR1 and CDR2 (germline): GTSNPN, SVGIG (reference sequence). CDR3: CAWSGTGTPNEKLFF. The CDR3 DNA is TGTGCCTGGAGTGGGACAGGGACCCCCAATGAAAAACTGTTTTTT.

This chain links TRBV3-1 (or the pseudogene TRBV3-2) with TRBJ2-4; tentatively, D is TRBD2 (5 bases). The CDR3 is 14 residues long. Trimming removed 4 bases at V and 5 bases at J, with 12 bases between. Germline V CDR1 and CDR2: LGHDT, YNNKEL (reference sequence). In DNA form, the CDR3 reads TGTGCCAGCAGCCTAAGGACTTCCCAAAACATTCAGTACTTC. This codes for CASSLRTSQNIQYF.

This clone has only one observation. This rearrangement joins TRBV25-1 to TRBJ1-5; D is possibly TRBD1 (5 bases). Looked up from germline, CDR1 is MGHDK and CDR2 is SYGVNS. Trimming shortened V by 1 base and J by 6 bases, and 10 bases separated the two germline ends. The CDR3 contains 14 residues. The CDR3 region has the DNA TGTGCCAGCAGTGAATCAGGGTTCGGTCAGCCCCAGCATTTT. Translated: CASSESGFGQPQHF.

This clone was seen just once. Just one base apart from a much larger clone, this may be a read error. The chain is built from TRBV5-1 and TRBJ2-7; D might be TRBD1 (5 bases). Trimming removed 0 bases at V and 2 bases at J, with 9 bases between. The V gene's germline CDR1 is SGHRS and CDR2 YFSETQ. CDR3 length: 14 residues. The CDR3 sequence: CASSLDDSPYEQYF. The CDR3, as DNA: TGCGCCAGCAGCTTGGACGACAGCCCCTACGAGCAGTACTTC. Full variable domain (missing parts from reference TRBV5-1 and TRBJ2-7): KAGVTQTPRYLIKTRGQQVTLSCSPISGHRSVSWYQQTPGQGLQFLFEYFSETQRNKGNFPGRFSGRQFSNSRSEMNVSTLELGDSALYLCASSLDDSPYEQYFGPGTRLTVT.

This clone appeared a few times. The same CDR3 also results from other DNA sequences found in this sample. The chain combines TRBV25-1 with TRBJ1-1; perhaps TRBD1 as D (5 bases). Germline CDR1 MGHDK, CDR2 SYGVNS. There are 13 residues in the CDR3. Trimming pared 8 bases from V and 6 bases from J, leaving 16 bases between. The CDR3 loop reads CASGGVGAAEAFF. CDR3 in DNA: TGTGCCAGCGGGGGGGTGGGCGCCGCTGAAGCTTTCTTT.

This chain connects TRBV3-1 (or the pseudogene TRBV3-2) to TRBJ1-2; D ambiguous. There are 11 residues in the CDR3. Trimming took off 2 bases at V and 13 bases at J, with 11 bases between the two ends. In germline, CDR1 is LGHDT, CDR2 YNNKEL (reference sequence). The CDR3 coding sequence is TGTGCCAGCAGCCAATCACTCTTTACCACCTTC. It encodes CASSQSLFTTF.

This clone was found once. The rearrangement links TRBV5-5 to TRBJ2-2; 12 positions agree with TRBD2. Per the germline V gene, CDR1 is SGHKS and CDR2 is YYEKEE (reference sequence). With V trimmed by 1 base and J by 6 bases, 13 bases remained unmatched. This CDR3 contains 19 residues. CDR3 sequence reads: CASSLLRLAGGLAPGELFF. In DNA, the CDR3 is TGTGCCAGCAGCTTGCTTCGGCTAGCGGGAGGGTTAGCCCCCGGGGAGCTGTTTTTT. The variable domain in full, completed from reference TRBV5-5 and TRBJ2-2, reads DAGVTQSPTHLIKTRGQQVTLRCSPISGHKSVSWYQQVLGQGPQFIFQYYEKEERGRGNFPDRFSARQFPNYSSELNVNALLLGDSALYLCASSLLRLAGGLAPGELFFGEGSRLTVL.

V and J are TRBV23-1 and TRBJ2-3, with 9 bases that match TRBD1. TRBV23-1 is identified as an open reading frame with a role that is uncertain. The CDR3 is 16 amino acids. Trimming cost V 6 bases and J 5 bases; bases outside gene matches: 12. CDR3 amino acids: CASSLSHKTGGDTQYF. CDR3 bases: TGCGCCAGCAGCCTAAGCCATAAGACAGGGGGAGATACGCAGTATTTT.

This clone was seen only once. V is TRBV7-2 and J is TRBJ2-1, with D unresolved. The CDR3 spans 15 residues. Per germline, CDR1 SGHTA and CDR2 FQGNSA. V was trimmed by 1 base and J by 0 bases, leaving 7 bases between them. CDR3 nucleotides: TGTGCCAGCAGCTTAGTCAGAAGCTCCTACAATGAGCAGTTCTTC. The encoded protein is CASSLVRSSYNEQFF.

This chain joins TRBV6-5 and TRBJ2-5; 11 bases are shared with TRBD2. V lost 5 bases, J lost 2 bases, and 1 base stayed unmatched. Germline V CDR1 and CDR2: MNHEY, SVGAGI. CDR3 length equals 14 residues. The CDR3 spells CASSRLAGQETQYF. In nucleotides, the CDR3 is TGTGCCAGCAGTCGACTAGCGGGGCAAGAGACCCAGTACTTC.

V and J are TRBV7-3 and TRBJ2-1; 9 positions match TRBD2. CDR3 size: 15 residues. V shed 1 base, J shed 10 bases, and the junction held 8 bases outside the gene matches. Germline V gene data show CDR1 as SGHTA and CDR2 as FQGTGA. The CDR3 DNA reads as TGTGCCAGCAGCTTAATTGCTAGCGGGGCTACGGAGCAGTTCTTC. This gives the protein CASSLIASGATEQFF.

This clone has a single count. This chain uses TRBV5-1 with TRBJ1-6; 12 positions agree with TRBD1. Germline V gene data show CDR1 as SGHRS and CDR2 as YFSETQ. V shed 2 bases and J 0 bases; nucleotides not matched to a gene: 9. The CDR3 has 20 amino acids. The CDR3 DNA follows: TGCGCCAGCAGCTTAACCCCCGGGACAGGGGGCTTCTCCTATAATTCACCCCTCCACTTT. It encodes CASSLTPGTGGFSYNSPLHF.

The V gene is TRBV5-1, the J gene TRBJ2-1; TRBD2 agrees at 8 bases. Germline V gene sequence: CDR1 SGHRS, CDR2 YFSETQ. The CDR3 runs 15 residues. The J segment lost 2 bases and the V segment lost 1 base, leaving 2 bases of the junction unmatched. DNA for the CDR3: TGCGCCAGCAGCTTGCAAGCGGGGGCCTACAATGAGCAGTTCTTC. Amino acid sequence: CASSLQAGAYNEQFF.

The rearrangement uses TRBV6-5 and TRBJ1-1, with D possibly TRBD1 on 5 matching bases. The ends were cut back, 11 bases at V and 5 bases at J, with 18 bases in the middle. Germline V lookup: CDR1 MNHEY, CDR2 SVGAGI. The CDR3 runs 13 residues. In nucleotides, the CDR3 is TGTGCCGGGGCCCTTTGGGAGGGGACTGAAGCTTTCTTT. Its translation: CAGALWEGTEAFF.

The chain couples TRBV6-6 to TRBJ1-6; maybe TRBD1 (5 bases). The CDR3 extends over 15 amino acids. Per germline, CDR1 MNHNY and CDR2 SVGAGI (reference sequence). Trimming took 5 bases from V and 9 from J, leaving 17 bases between them. The CDR3 reads CASSTPGLRGSPLHF. The CDR3 region has the DNA TGTGCCAGCAGTACACCGGGACTTCGGGGTTCACCCCTCCACTTT.